The clone carrying this T cell receptor beta chain was seen a handful of times. The antigen remains unidentified. The V gene lost 0 bases and the J gene lost 9 bases, with 12 bases spanning the gap. The CDR3 spans 14 residues. Germline CDR1 MNHEY, CDR2 SVGAGI. This entry belongs to a study of T cells after yellow fever vaccination. On the study more broadly: SMART-Seq v4 Ultra Low Input prepared the low-cell-number fractions. Regarding the study as a whole: Contaminating bulk clonotypes could be abundant in FACS-sorted repertoires. Detected again after the booster were most primary-vaccination clones, at 95% to 98% CD4 and 88% CD8.

Synthesis of TCR cDNA relied on 5'RACE template switching, which attached a universal primer site and UMIs. TCRdb itself ran the 5' RACE reads through MiXCR, one entry per CDR3 protein. The sample shows approximately 580,000 distinct CDR3 sequences, less than 20% of them seen only once. This receptor was identified in a man between 18 and 29 years old who received the YFV17D yellow fever vaccine. The source material was PBMCs, sampled about 5 days after the first yellow fever vaccination. V usage is TRBV6-5 and J usage is TRBJ2-1, with a tentative D call TRBD2 (6 bases). The CDR3: CASSYSGTLFEQFF. The DNA for the CDR3 is TGTGCCAGCAGTTACTCCGGGACTTTGTTTGAGCAGTTCTTC.